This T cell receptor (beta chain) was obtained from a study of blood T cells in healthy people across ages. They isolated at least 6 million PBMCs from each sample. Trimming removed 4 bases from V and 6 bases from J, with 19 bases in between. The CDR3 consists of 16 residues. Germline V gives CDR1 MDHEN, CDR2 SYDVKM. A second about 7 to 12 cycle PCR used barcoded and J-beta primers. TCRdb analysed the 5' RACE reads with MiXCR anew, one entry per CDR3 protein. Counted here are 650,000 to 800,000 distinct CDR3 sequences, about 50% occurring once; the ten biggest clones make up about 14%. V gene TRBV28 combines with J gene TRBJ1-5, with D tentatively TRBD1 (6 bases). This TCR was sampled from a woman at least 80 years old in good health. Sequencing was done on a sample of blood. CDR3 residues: CASSSNTGLGSQPQHF. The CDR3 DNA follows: TGTGCCAGCAGTTCCAACACAGGGCTGGGCAGTCAGCCCCAGCATTTT.